This TCR beta chain was obtained from a study of spatial heterogeneity in lung cancer. About the study: As counted in raw reads, each unique TCR and UMI combination appeared more than ten times on average.

The length of the CDR3 is 13 residues. V lost 6 bases and J 2 bases, leaving 10 bases between the germline ends. Germline values: CDR1 LGHNT, CDR2 FRNRAP. General study results and limits: Blood showed ubiquitous tumor TCRs more often at resection than at routine follow-up.

Every cDNA TCR molecule received its own unique molecular identifier. MiXCR, applied by TCRdb to the 5' RACE reads, yields one record per CDR3 protein. The profile covers over 50,000 distinct CDR3 sequences, with around 8.4% appearing a single time and over 12% taken by the ten largest. In the case of this clonotype: Its cognate antigen is unknown.

Time point noted: sample taken at primary tumor resection. Frozen PBMC, nontumor lung or tumor provided whole RNA, which was sequenced unsorted. The TCR sequence derives from a female donor with early-stage non-small cell lung cancer. The sequences come from PBMCs, collected at surgery. This chain joins TRBV12-5 and TRBJ2-5, with a possible D match to TRBD2 (5 bases). The CDR3 here is CASGSPGQETQYF. CDR3 nucleotides: TGTGCTAGTGGGTCCCCGGGACAAGAGACCCAGTACTTC.